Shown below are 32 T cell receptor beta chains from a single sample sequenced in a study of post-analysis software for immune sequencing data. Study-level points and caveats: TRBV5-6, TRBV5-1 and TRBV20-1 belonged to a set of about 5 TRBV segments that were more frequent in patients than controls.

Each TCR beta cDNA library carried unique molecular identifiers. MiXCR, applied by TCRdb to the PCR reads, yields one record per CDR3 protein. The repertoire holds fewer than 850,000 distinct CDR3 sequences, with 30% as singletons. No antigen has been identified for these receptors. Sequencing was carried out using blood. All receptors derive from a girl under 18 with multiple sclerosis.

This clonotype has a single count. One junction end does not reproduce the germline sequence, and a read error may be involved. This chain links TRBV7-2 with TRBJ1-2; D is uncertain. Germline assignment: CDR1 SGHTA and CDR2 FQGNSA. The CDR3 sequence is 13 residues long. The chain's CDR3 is CANSLTRQGGYTF. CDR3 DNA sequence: TGTGCCAACAGCCTCACCCGACAAGGAGGCTACACCTTC.

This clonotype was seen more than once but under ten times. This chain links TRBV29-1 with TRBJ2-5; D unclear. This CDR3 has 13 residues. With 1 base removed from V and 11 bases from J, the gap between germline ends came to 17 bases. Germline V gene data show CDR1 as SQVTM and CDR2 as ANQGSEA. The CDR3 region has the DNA TGCAGCGTTGAAGGGCACTACTCCTACGGGCAGTACTTC. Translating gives CSVEGHYSYGQYF.

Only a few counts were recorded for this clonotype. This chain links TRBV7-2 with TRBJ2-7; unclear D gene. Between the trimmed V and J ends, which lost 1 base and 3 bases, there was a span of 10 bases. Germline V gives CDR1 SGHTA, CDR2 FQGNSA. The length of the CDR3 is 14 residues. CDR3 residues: CASSLELSYYEQYF. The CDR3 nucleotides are TGTGCCAGCAGCTTAGAGTTGAGCTACTACGAGCAGTACTTC.

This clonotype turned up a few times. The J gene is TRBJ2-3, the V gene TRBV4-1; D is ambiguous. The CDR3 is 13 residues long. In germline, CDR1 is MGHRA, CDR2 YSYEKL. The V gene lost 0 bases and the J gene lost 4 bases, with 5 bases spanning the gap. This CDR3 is CASSQEEADTQYF. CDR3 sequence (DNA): TGCGCCAGCAGCCAAGAAGAGGCAGATACGCAGTATTTT.

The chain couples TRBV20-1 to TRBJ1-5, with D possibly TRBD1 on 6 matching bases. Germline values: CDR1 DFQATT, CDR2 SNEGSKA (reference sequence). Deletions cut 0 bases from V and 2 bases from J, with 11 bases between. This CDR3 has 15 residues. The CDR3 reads CSAREGAQRNQPQHF. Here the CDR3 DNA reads TGCAGTGCTAGAGAGGGGGCCCAGCGCAATCAGCCCCAGCATTTT.

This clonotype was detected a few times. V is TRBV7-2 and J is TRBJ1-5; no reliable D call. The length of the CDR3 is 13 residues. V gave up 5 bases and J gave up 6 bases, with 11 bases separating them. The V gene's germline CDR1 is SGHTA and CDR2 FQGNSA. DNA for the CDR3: TGTGCCAGCAGCCTCAAATCGGGTCAGCCCCAGCATTTT. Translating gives CASSLKSGQPQHF.

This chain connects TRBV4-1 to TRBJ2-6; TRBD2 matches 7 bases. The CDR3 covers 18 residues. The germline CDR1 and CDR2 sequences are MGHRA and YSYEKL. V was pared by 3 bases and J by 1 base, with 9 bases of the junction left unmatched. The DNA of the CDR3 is TGCGCCAGCAGCCAGGGTTGGCAGGGAGGGTCTGGGGCCAACGTCCTGACTTTC. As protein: CASSQGWQGGSGANVLTF.

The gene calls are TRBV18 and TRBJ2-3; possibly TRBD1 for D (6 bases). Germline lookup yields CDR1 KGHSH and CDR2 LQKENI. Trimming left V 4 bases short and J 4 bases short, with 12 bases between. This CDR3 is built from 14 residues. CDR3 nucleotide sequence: TGTGCCAGCTCACTTGCCGCAGGGGCAGATACGCAGTATTTT. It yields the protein CASSLAAGADTQYF.

In DNA, the CDR3 is TGTGCCAGCTCGACAGGGGCACATGAGACCCAGTACTTC. Protein product: CASSTGAHETQYF. The chain employs TRBV6-6 and TRBJ2-7, with TRBD1 identical over 8 bases. The tail of the sequence fits TRBJ2-5 better, so the J call may be wrong. Germline-derived CDR1 and CDR2 are MNHNY and SVGAGI (reference sequence). This CDR3 is built from 13 residues.

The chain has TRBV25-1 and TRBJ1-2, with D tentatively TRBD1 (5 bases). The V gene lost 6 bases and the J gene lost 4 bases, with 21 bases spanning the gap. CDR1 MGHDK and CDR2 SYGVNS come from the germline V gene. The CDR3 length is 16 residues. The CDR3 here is CASSDDWGDSLYGYTF. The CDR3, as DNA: TGTGCCAGCAGCGACGATTGGGGCGACAGTCTCTATGGCTACACCTTC.

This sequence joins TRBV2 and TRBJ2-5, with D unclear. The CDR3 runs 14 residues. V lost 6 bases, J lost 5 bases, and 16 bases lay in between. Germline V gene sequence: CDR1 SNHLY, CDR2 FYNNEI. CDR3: CASRISQLGETQYF. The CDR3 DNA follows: TGTGCCAGCAGAATTAGCCAGCTCGGGGAGACCCAGTACTTC. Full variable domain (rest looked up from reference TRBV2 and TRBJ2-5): EPEVTQTPSHQVTQMGQEVILRCVPISNHLYFYWYRQILGQKVEFLVSFYNNEISEKSEIFDDQFSVERPDGSNFTLKIRSTKLEDSAMYFCASRISQLGETQYFGPGTRLLVL.

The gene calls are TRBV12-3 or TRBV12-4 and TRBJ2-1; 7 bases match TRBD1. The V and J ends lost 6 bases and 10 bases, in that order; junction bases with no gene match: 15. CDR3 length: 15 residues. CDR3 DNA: TGTGCCAGCAGCAAAGGGGGCGAGGCCTTTCTCGAGCAGTTCTTC. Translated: CASSKGGEAFLEQFF.

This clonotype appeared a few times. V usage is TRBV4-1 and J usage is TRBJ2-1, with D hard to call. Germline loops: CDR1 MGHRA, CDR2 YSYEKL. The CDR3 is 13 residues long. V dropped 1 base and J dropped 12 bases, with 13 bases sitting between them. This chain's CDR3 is CASSQGSPGSQFF. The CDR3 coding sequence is TGCGCCAGCAGCCAAGGAAGTCCAGGTTCGCAGTTCTTC.

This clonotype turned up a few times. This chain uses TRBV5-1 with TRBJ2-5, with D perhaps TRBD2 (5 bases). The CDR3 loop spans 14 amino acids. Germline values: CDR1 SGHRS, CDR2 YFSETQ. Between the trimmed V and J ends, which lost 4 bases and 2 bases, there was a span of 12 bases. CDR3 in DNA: TGCGCCAGCAGCCCCGGGGTTCTTCAAGAGACCCAGTACTTC. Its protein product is CASSPGVLQETQYF.

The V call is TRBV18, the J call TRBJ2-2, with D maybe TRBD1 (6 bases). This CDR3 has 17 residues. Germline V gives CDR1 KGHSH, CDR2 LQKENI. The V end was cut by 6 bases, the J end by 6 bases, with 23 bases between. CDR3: CASSEKPPRQVPGELFF. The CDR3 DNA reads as TGTGCCAGCTCCGAAAAGCCGCCGAGACAGGTTCCCGGGGAGCTGTTTTTT.

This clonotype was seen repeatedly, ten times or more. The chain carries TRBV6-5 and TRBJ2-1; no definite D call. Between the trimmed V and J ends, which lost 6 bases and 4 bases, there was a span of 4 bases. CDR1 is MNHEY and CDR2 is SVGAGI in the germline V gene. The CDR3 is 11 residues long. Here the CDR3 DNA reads TGTGCCAGCAGGGGTTACAATGAGCAGTTCTTC. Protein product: CASRGYNEQFF.

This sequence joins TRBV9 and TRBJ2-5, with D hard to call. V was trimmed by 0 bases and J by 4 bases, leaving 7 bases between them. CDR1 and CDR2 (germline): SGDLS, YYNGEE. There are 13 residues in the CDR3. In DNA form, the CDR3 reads TGTGCCAGCAGCGTAGACATGGGAGAGACCCAGTACTTC. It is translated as CASSVDMGETQYF. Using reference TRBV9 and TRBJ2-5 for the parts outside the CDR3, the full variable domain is DSGVTQTPKHLITATGQRVTLRCSPRSGDLSVYWYQQSLDQGLQFLIQYYNGEERAKGNILERFSAQQFPDLHSELNLSSLELGDSALYFCASSVDMGETQYFGPGTRLLVL.

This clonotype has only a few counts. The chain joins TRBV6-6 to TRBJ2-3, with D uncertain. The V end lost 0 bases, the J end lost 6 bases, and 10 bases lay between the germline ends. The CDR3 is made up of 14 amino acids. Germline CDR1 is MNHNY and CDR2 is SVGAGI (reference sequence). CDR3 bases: TGTGCCAGCAGTTACTCCCCTGTCGAGGATACGCAGTATTTT. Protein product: CASSYSPVEDTQYF.

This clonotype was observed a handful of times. In DNA form, the CDR3 reads TGCAGTGCTACAAAGGGACTAGCGGTTAGTAATGAGCAGTTCTTC. It specifies CSATKGLAVSNEQFF. J is TRBJ2-1 and V is TRBV20-1; the match to TRBD2 covers 11 bases. In germline, CDR1 is DFQATT, CDR2 SNEGSKA (reference sequence). V lost 4 bases to trimming and J lost 7 bases; unmatched junction nucleotides: 9. The CDR3 consists of 15 residues.

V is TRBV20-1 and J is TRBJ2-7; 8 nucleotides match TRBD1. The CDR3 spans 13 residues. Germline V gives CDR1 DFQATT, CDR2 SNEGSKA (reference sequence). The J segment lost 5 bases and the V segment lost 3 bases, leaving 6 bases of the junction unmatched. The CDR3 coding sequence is TGCAGTGCTAGCCCGGACAGGGAGAACGAGCAGTACTTC. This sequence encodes CSASPDRENEQYF.

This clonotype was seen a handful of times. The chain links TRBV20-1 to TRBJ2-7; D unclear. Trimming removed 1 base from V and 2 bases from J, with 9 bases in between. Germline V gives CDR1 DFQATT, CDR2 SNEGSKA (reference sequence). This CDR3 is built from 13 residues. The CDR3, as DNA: TGCAGTGCTAGAGTCCGGCTAGCCTACGAGCAGTACTTC. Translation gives CSARVRLAYEQYF.

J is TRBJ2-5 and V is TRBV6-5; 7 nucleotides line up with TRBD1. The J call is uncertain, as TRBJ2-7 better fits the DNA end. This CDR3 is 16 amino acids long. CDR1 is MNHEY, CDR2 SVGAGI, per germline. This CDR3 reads CASSPEPPGQYPEQYF. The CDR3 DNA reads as TGTGCCAGCAGCCCCGAACCCCCGGGACAGTATCCCGAGCAGTACTTC.

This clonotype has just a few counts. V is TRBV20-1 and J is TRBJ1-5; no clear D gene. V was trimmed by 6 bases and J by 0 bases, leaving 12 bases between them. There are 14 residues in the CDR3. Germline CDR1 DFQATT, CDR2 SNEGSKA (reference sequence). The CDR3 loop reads CSARTDYSNQPQHF. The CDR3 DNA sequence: TGCAGTGCCCGGACGGATTATAGCAATCAGCCCCAGCATTTT.

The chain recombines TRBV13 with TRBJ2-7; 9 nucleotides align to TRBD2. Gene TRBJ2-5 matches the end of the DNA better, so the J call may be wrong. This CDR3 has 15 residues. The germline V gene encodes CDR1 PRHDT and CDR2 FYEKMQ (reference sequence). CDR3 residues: CASSLGRGGPETQYF. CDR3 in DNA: TGTGCCAGCAGCTTAGGGCGGGGGGGCCCGGAGACCCAGTACTTC.

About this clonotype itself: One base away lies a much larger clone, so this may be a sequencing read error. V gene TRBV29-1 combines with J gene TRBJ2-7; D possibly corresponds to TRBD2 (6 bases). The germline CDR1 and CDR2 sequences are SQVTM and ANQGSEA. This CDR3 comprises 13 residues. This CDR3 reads CRVAGSWVGEQYF. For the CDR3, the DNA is TGCAGAGTTGCGGGGTCTTGGGTAGGCGAGCAGTACTTC.

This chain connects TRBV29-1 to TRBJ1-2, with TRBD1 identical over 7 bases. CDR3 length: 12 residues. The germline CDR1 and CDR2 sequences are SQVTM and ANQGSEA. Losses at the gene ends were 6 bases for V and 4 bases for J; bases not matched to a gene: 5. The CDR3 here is CSVATGIYGYTF. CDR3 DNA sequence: TGCAGCGTCGCGACAGGGATCTATGGCTACACCTTC.

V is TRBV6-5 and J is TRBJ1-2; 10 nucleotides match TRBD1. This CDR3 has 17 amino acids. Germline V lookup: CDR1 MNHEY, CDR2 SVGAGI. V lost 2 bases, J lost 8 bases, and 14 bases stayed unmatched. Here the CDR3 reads CASSYASGTGEGRGYTF. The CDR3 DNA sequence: TGTGCCAGCAGTTACGCCTCCGGGACAGGGGAAGGGAGGGGCTACACCTTC.

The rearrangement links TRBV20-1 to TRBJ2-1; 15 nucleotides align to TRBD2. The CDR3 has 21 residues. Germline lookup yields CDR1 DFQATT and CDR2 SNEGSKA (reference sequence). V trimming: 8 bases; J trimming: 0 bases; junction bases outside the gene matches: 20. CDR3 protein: CSPSIAPGLAGGRSSYNEQFF. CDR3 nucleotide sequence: TGCAGTCCTTCAATAGCCCCGGGACTAGCGGGAGGTCGTAGCTCCTACAATGAGCAGTTCTTC.

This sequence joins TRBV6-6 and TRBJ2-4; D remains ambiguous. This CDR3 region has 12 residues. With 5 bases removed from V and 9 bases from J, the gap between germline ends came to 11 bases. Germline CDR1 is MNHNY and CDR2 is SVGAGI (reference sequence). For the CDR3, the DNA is TGTGCCAGCAGTCCCGACGGTGGCATTCAGTACTTC. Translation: CASSPDGGIQYF.

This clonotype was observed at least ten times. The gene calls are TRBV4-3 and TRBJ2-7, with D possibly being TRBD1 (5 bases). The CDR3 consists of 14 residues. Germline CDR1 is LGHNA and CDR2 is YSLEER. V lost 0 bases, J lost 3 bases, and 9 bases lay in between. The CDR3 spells CASSQDRGNYEQYF. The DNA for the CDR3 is TGCGCCAGCAGCCAAGATAGGGGAAACTACGAGCAGTACTTC.

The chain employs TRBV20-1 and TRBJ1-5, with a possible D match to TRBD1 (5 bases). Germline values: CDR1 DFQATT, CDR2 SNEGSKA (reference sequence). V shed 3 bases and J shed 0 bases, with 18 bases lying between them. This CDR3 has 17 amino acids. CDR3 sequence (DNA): TGCAGTGCTAGGGGAGGGACCCAAGGTTATAGCAATCAGCCCCAGCATTTT. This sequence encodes CSARGGTQGYSNQPQHF.

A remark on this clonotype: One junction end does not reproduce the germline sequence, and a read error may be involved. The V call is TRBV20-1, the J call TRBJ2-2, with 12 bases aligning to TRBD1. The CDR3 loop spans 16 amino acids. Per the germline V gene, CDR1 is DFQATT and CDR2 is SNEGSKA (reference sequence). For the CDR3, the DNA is TGCAGTGCTAGAGATCAGGGACAGGGGGCTGGCGGGGAGTTGTTTTTT. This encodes CSARDQGQGAGGELFF.